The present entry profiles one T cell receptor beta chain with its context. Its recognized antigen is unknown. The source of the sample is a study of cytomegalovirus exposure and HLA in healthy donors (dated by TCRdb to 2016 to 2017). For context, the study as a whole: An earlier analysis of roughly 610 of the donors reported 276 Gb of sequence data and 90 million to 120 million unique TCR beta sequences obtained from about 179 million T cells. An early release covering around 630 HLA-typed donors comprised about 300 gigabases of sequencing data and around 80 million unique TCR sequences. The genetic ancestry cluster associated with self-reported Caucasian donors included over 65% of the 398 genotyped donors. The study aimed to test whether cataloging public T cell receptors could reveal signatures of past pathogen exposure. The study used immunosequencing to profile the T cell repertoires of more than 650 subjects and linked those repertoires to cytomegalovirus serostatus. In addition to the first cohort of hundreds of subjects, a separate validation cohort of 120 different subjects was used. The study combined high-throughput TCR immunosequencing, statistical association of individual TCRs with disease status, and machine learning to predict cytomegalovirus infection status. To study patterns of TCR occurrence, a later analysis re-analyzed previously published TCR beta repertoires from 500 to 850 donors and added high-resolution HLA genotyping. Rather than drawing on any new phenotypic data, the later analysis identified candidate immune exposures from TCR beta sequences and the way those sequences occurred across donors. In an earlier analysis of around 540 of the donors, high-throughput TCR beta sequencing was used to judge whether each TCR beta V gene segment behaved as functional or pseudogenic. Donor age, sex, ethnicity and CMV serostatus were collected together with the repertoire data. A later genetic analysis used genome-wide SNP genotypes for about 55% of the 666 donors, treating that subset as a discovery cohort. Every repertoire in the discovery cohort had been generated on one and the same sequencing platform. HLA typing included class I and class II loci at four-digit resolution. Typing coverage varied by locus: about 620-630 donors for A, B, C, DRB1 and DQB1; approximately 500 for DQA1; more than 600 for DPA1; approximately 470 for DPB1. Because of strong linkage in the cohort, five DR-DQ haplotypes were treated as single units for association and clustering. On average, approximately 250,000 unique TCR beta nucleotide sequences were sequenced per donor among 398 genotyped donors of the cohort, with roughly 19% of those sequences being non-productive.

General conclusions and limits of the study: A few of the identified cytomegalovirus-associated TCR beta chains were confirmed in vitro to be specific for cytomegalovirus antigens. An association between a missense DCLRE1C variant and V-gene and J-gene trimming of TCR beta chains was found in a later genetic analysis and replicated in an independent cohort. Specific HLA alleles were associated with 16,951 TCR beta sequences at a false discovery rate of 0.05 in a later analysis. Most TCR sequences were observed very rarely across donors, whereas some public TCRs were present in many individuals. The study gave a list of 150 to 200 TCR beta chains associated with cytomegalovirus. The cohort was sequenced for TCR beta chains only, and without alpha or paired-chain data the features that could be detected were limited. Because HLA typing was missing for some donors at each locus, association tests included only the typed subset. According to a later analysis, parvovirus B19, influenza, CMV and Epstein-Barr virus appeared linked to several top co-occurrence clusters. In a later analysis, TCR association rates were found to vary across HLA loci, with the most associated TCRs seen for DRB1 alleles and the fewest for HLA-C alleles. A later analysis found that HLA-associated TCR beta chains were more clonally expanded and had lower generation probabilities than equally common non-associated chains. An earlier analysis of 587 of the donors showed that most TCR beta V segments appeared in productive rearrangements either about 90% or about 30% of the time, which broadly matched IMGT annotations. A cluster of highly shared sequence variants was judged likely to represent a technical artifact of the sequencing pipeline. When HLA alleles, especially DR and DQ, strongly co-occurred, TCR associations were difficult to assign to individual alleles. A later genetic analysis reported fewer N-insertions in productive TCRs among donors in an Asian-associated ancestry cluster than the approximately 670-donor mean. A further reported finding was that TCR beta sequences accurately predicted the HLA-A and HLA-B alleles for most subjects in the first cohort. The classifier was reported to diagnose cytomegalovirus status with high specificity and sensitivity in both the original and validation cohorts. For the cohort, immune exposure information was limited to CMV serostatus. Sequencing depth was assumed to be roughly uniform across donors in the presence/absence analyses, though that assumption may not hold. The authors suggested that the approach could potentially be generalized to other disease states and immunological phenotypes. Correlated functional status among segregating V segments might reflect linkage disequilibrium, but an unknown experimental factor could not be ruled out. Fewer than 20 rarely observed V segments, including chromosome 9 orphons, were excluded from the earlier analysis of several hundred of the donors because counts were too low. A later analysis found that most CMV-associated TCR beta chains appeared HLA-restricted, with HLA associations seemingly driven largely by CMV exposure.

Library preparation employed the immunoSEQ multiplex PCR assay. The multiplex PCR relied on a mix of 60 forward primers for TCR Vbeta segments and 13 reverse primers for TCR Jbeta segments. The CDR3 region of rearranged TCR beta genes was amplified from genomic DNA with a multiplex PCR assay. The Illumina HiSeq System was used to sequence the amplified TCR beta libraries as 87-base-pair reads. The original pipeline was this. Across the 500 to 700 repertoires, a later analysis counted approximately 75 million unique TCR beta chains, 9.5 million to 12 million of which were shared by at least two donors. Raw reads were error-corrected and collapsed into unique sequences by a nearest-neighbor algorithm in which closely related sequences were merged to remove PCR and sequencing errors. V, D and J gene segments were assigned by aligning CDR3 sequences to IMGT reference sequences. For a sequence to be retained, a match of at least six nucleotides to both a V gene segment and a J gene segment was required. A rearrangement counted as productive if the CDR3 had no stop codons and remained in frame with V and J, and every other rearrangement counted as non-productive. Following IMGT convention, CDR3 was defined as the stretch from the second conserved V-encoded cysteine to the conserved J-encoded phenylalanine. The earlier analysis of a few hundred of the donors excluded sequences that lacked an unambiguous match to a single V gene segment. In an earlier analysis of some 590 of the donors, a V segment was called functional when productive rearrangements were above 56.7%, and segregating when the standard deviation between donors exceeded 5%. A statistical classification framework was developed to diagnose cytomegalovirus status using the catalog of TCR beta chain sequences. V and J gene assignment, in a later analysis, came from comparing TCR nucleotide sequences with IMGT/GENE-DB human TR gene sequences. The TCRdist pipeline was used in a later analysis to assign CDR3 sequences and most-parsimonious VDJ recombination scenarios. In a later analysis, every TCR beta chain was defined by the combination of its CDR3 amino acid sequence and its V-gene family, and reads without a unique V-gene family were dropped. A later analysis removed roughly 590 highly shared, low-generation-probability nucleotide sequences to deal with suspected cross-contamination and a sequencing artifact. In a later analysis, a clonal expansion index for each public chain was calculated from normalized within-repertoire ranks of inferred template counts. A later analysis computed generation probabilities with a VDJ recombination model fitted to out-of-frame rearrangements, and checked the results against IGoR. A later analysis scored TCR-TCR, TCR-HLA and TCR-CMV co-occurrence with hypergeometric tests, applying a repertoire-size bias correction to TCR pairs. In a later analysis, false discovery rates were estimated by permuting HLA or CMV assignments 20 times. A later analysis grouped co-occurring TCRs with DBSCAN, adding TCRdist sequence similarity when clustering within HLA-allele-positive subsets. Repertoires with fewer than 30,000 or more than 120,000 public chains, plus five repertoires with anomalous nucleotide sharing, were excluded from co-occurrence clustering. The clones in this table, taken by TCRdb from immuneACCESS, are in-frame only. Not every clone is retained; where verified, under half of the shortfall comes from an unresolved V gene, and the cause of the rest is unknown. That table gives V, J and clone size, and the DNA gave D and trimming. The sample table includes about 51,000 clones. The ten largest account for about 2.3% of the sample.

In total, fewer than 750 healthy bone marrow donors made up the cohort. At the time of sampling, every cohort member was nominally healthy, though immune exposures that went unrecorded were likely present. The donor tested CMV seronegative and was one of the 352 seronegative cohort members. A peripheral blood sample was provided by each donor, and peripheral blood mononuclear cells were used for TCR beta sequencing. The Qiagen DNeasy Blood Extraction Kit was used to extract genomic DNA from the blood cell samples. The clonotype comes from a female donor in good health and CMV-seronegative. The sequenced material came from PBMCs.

The CDR3 region: CASSLERSGYTQYF. The nucleotides are TGTGCCAGCAGCTTAGAACGTTCGGGATATACGCAGTATTTT. The rearranged segments are TRBV11-3 and TRBJ2-3; a tentative D match to TRBD2 spans 5 bases. V is shortened by 0 bases, J by 7 bases, and the region joining them spans 11 bases. Reading the germline V gene gives CDR1 SGHNT and CDR2 YENEEA. Inclusive of the bounding cysteine and phenylalanine, the CDR3 is 14 residues long. CDR3 DNA is the only sequence kept; it has 42 bases, read in frame from the first base.